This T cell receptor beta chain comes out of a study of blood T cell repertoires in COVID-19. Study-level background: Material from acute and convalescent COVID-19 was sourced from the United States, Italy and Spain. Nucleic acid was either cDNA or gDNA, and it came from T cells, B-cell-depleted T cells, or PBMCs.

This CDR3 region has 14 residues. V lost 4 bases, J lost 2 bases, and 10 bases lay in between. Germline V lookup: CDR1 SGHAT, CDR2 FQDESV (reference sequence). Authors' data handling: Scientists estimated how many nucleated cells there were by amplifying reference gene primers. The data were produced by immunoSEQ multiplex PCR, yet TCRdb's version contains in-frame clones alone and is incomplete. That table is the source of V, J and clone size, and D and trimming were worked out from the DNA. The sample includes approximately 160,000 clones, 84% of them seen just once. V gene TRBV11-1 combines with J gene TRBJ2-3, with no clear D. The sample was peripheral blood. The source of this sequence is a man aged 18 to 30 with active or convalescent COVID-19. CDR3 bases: TGTGCCAGCAGCTCCCCCACCTACACAGATACGCAGTATTTT. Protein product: CASSSPTYTDTQYF.